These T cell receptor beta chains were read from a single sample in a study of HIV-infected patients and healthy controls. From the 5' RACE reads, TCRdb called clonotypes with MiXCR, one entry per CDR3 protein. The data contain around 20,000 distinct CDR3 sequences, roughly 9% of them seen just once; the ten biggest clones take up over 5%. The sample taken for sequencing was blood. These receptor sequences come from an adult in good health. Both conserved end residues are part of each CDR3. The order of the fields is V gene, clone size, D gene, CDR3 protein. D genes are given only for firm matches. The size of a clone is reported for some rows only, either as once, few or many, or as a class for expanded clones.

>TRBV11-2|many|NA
CASSLERYNSPLHF
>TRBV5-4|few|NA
CASSSGTQTTDTQYF
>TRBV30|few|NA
CAWSVRAENTGELFF
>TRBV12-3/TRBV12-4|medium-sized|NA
CASSATVDSGAGNEQFF
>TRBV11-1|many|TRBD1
CASSLRPGTGAGEQYF
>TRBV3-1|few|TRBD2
CASSQDSGGPNEQFF
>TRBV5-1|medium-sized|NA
CASSLSLQSYNEQFF
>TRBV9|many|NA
CASSPSGSVEAFF
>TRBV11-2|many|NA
CASSLMAGQETQYF
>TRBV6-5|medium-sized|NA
CASSGGVGVQETQYF
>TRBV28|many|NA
CASSRGWGEQFF
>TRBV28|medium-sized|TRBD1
CASSPHITTGFSSEAFF
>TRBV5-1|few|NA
CASRTGRTGTDTQYF
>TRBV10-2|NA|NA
CASSDAETRGGEQYF
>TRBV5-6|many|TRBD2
CASSRTSGSNEQFF
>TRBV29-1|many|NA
CRRYRERDNEQFF
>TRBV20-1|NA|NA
CSAHLPNLNYGYTF
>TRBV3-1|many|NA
CASSPQRDAYGYTF
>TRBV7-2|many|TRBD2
CASSTSSGLAGHEQYF
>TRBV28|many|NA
CASSRGGGSYGYTF
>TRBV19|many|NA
CASSLEDQETQYF
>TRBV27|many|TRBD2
CASSFHMTSGLSGANVLTF
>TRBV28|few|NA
CASSFSVGLSPLHF
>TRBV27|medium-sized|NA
CASGKNRAEAFF
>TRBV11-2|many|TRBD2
CASSELAAYEQYF
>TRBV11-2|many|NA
CASKAAGADTQYF
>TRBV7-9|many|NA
CASSLIVTGEAFF
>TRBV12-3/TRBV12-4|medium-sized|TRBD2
CASRTAGGETQYF
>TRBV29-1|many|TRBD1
CSATQGTGANVLTF
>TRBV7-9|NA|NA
CASSLGIRYNEQFF
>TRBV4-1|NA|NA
CASSQDKRDRNQPQHF
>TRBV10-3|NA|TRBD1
CAIMGTGDGYTF
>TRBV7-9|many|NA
CASSISDTIYF
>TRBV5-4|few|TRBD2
CASSFTSGSYEQFF
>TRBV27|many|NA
CASSFLTETGELFF
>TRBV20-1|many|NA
CSVFARGGGYEQYF
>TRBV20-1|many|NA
CSAREVRETEAFF
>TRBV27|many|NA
CAAGGGYF
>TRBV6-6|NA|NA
CASSYSSPGVNTEAFF
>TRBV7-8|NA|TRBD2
CASSLPEGSGITDTQYF
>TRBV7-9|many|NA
CASSPRADEQFF
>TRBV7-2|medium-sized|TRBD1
CASSYRTGQAKNIQYF
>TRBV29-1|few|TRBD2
CSVAGSLAGGDTQYF
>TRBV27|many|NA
CASSGRSGANVLTF
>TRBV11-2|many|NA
CASSFQVARDTQYF
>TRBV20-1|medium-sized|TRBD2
CCGTGGPRDTQYF
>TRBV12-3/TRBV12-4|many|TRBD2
CASSPRGGMWNIQYF
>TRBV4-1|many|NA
CASSQDRPQGNTGELFF
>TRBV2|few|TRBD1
CASSQGAGAYEQYF
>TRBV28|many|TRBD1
CASSPESGTEVASAFF